A selection of T cell receptor beta chains follows, all from one sample in a study of T cells in localized non-small cell lung cancer. Assay: immunoSEQ multiplex PCR; the TCRdb copy retains only in-frame clones and omits some. The sample shows some 30,000 clones, about four fifths of them seen only once. The source was peripheral blood, collected before any cancer treatment. Source of these receptors: a male donor aged 60 or over with stage II squamous cell lung carcinoma. Both conserved end residues are part of each CDR3. Fields, in order: D gene, J gene, clone size, V gene, CDR3 DNA, CDR3 protein. A D gene is named only where the DNA matches it firmly. Clone size is shown for a subset of rows, as once, few, many or a class of expanded clone.

NA	TRBJ1-1	once	TRBV7-9	TGTGCCAGCAGCTTAGGAGGAGGCACTGAAGCTTTCTTT	CASSLGGGTEAFF
NA	TRBJ1-5	NA	TRBV19	TGTGCCAGTAGTACCCTGGGGGCTGGCAATCAGCCCCAGCATTTT	CASSTLGAGNQPQHF
NA	TRBJ2-1	NA	TRBV6-5	TGTGCCAGCAGTTGGGCCGACAATGAGCAGTTCTTC	CASSWADNEQFF
TRBD1	TRBJ1-6	few	TRBV11-1	TGTGCCAGCAGCCGGACAGGGGCTGCCCGGTTGCCCCTCCACTTT	CASSRTGAARLPLHF
NA	TRBJ1-6	few	TRBV2	TGTGCCAGCCAGCAGAACAGGGTCGATTCACCCCTCCACTTT	CASQQNRVDSPLHF
TRBD2	TRBJ2-5	NA	TRBV5-4	TGTGCCAGCAGCTATTCTGGTAGCGGGGGGGCCAGGAAAGAGACCCAGTACTTC	CASSYSGSGGARKETQYF
NA	TRBJ2-1	NA	TRBV28	TGTGCCAGCAGCCCCAAATTAGGTGAGCAGTTCTTC	CASSPKLGEQFF
NA	TRBJ2-1	few	TRBV11-3	TGTGCCAGCAGCTTTCAGTCAGAGCAGTTCTTC	CASSFQSEQFF
NA	TRBJ1-2	few	TRBV7-9	TGTGCCAGCAGCCCCTGGACAGAGAGCTATGGCTACACCTTC	CASSPWTESYGYTF
NA	TRBJ2-5	NA	TRBV2	TGTGCCAGCAGTGATGGGGGGACCCAGTACTTC	CASSDGGTQYF
NA	TRBJ2-7	NA	TRBV10-3	TGTGCCATCAGTGAGGAACGGGCTTGGCAGTACTTC	CAISEERAWQYF
NA	TRBJ2-5	NA	TRBV5-6	TGTGCCAGCAGCCCCGGGAGTATTGGGGAGACCCAGTACTTC	CASSPGSIGETQYF
TRBD1	TRBJ1-6	NA	TRBV14	TGTGCCAGCAGCCGCCAGGGGGACTCACCCCTCCACTTT	CASSRQGDSPLHF
NA	TRBJ1-4	NA	TRBV7-2	TGTGCCAGCAGCTGGGCCGCTAATGAAAAACTGTTTTTT	CASSWAANEKLFF
NA	TRBJ2-4	few	TRBV11-3	TGTGCCAGCAGCTCCGAGCGCATTCAGTACTTC	CASSSERIQYF
NA	TRBJ2-5	NA	TRBV12-1	TGTGCCAGTCCGGGACCGATCCAAGAGACCCAGTACTTC	CASPGPIQETQYF
TRBD2	TRBJ2-5	NA	TRBV12-5	TGTGCTAGTGGTTTGTACCTGAGCGGGAGGGCCCAAGAGACCCAGTACTTC	CASGLYLSGRAQETQYF
TRBD1	TRBJ1-5	NA	TRBV28	TGTGCCAGCAGTTTCTACGGGACAGGAGGGAATCAGCCCCAGCATTTT	CASSFYGTGGNQPQHF
NA	TRBJ2-1	few	TRBV6-1	TGTGCCAGCAGTGTTGGTGGCGGGACCTACTATGGGCAGTTCTTC	CASSVGGGTYYGQFF
NA	TRBJ1-3	NA	TRBV28	TGTGCCAGCAGTTTAATGGGGAACCTACTCCCCGGAAACACCATATATTTT	CASSLMGNLLPGNTIYF
NA	TRBJ1-1	NA	TRBV6-1	TGTGCCAGCAGACGGGCAGGGGCGAACACTGAAGCTTTCTTT	CASRRAGANTEAFF